Listed here are 27 T cell receptor beta chains from one sample, sequenced in a study of cytomegalovirus exposure and HLA in healthy donors. Both 60 Vbeta primers and 13 Jbeta primers went into the PCR. The table came from immunoSEQ multiplex PCR; TCRdb's copy has only in-frame clones and leaves some out. The sample holds under 150,000 clones, 60% to 85% seen once. The specimen was PBMCs. Receptors were obtained from a man aged 30-40 years in good health and CMV-seronegative.

The rearrangement joins TRBV25-1 to TRBJ1-5; perhaps TRBD1 as D (5 bases). Trimming took off 3 bases at V and 4 bases at J, with 16 bases between the two ends. CDR1 is MGHDK and CDR2 is SYGVNS in the germline V gene. The CDR3 loop spans 16 amino acids. CDR3 residues: CASSDHGQGGNQPQHF. The CDR3 bases are TGTGCCAGCAGTGATCATGGGCAGGGCGGAAATCAGCCCCAGCATTTT.

This sequence joins TRBV5-1 and TRBJ2-1; possibly TRBD2 for D (7 bases). V was pared by 5 bases and J by 5 bases, with 20 bases between. There are 16 residues in the CDR3. In germline, CDR1 is SGHRS, CDR2 YFSETQ. CDR3 sequence: CASSTRGSAGDNEQFF. CDR3 coding DNA: TGCGCCAGCAGTACCAGGGGCTCGGCGGGGGACAATGAGCAGTTCTTC.

This clone has only one observation. The chain recombines TRBV6-5 with TRBJ2-7, with 7 bases that match TRBD1. Germline CDR1 MNHEY, CDR2 SVGAGI. CDR3 size: 14 residues. V trimming: 2 bases; J trimming: 4 bases; junction bases outside the gene matches: 5. CDR3 DNA sequence: TGTGCCAGCAGTTACGGGGACAGAGAGTACGAGCAGTACTTC. Translated: CASSYGDREYEQYF.

This clone was detected ten times or more. The chain uses TRBV28 and TRBJ2-7; 9 bases are a match to TRBD1. Trimming removed 3 bases from V and 4 bases from J; junction bases left unmatched: 7. Germline loops: CDR1 MDHEN, CDR2 SYDVKM. The CDR3 extends over 15 amino acids. CDR3 bases: TGTGCCAGCAGTTTGCCAGGGGACAGGGTGTACGAGCAGTACTTC. Translated: CASSLPGDRVYEQYF.

DNA of the CDR3: TGTGCCAGCAGCCCCGTTGGGGGCATCCAAGAGACCCAGTACTTC. This codes for CASSPVGGIQETQYF. J is TRBJ2-5 and V is TRBV7-3; weak D call: TRBD1 (6 bases). The germline V gene has CDR1 SGHTA and CDR2 FQGTGA. The CDR3 contains 15 residues. V lost 5 bases and J 1 base, leaving 14 bases between the germline ends.

The chain's CDR3 is CASSDWGRHSGGSYNEQFF. In DNA, the CDR3 is TGTGCCAGCAGTGACTGGGGCAGACATAGCGGGGGCTCCTACAATGAGCAGTTCTTC. J is TRBJ2-1 and V is TRBV6-1; TRBD2 aligns across 9 bases. The CDR3 spans 19 residues. V lost 3 bases, J lost 0 bases, and 12 bases stayed unmatched. Looked up from germline, CDR1 is MNHNS and CDR2 is SASEGT.

The J gene is TRBJ1-3, the V gene TRBV7-2; no firm D call. The CDR3 consists of 14 residues. Trimming stripped 1 base from V and 1 base from J, with 5 bases between. Germline CDR1 SGHTA, CDR2 FQGNSA. CDR3 in amino acids: CASSLGGSGNTIYF. The CDR3 nucleotides are TGTGCCAGCAGCTTAGGAGGGTCTGGAAACACCATATATTTT.

About this clone itself: The identical CDR3 is also encoded by other nucleotide sequences in the sample. This chain connects TRBV7-2 to TRBJ1-5, with TRBD1 matching over 11 bases. V gave up 4 bases and J gave up 5 bases; unmatched junction bases: 7. This CDR3 has 16 residues. Per the germline V gene, CDR1 is SGHTA and CDR2 is FQGNSA. CDR3 sequence: CASSSRTGGWYQPQHF. Here the CDR3 DNA reads TGTGCCAGCAGCTCAAGGACAGGGGGCTGGTATCAGCCCCAGCATTTT.

The chain links TRBV6-1 to TRBJ1-1; 8 nucleotides agree with TRBD1. The CDR3 covers 12 residues. The J segment lost 8 bases and the V segment lost 7 bases, leaving 6 bases of the junction unmatched. Germline V gives CDR1 MNHNS, CDR2 SASEGT. The CDR3 is CASTLQGVEAFF. Written as DNA, the CDR3 is TGTGCCAGCACCCTACAGGGGGTAGAAGCTTTCTTT.

The chain combines TRBV6-5 with TRBJ1-2, with 8 bases that match TRBD1. The CDR3 is 12 amino acids. CDR1 is MNHEY, CDR2 SVGAGI, per germline. V shed 6 bases and J 8 bases; nucleotides not matched to a gene: 5. The CDR3 DNA is TGTGCCAGCAGCCCGACAGGGGACGGCTACACCTTC. Its translation: CASSPTGDGYTF.

V usage is TRBV27 and J usage is TRBJ2-7, with D possibly matching TRBD1 (6 bases). The CDR3 loop spans 15 amino acids. Germline V gene lookup returns CDR1 MNHEY and CDR2 SMNVEV (reference sequence). V dropped 2 bases and J dropped 0 bases, with 11 bases sitting between them. The CDR3 nucleotides are TGTGCCAGCAGTTTAGAGGACAGCAACTCCTACGAGCAGTACTTC. Its translation is CASSLEDSNSYEQYF.

In this sample, this clone turned up a few times. The V call is TRBV9, the J call TRBJ2-3; 11 bases are a match to TRBD2. The CDR3 extends over 14 amino acids. CDR1 is SGDLS and CDR2 is YYNGEE in the germline V gene. V shed 6 bases, J shed 5 bases, and the junction held 5 bases outside the gene matches. The CDR3 DNA follows: TGTGCCAGCAACCCTAGCGGGGGGAAAGATACGCAGTATTTT. Amino acid sequence: CASNPSGGKDTQYF.

V usage is TRBV5-5 and J usage is TRBJ1-1, with D perhaps TRBD1 (6 bases). Germline CDR1 is SGHKS and CDR2 is YYEKEE (reference sequence). The germline V and J ends were trimmed by 1 base and 2 bases, with 12 bases remaining between them. This CDR3 is built from 15 residues. In nucleotides, the CDR3 is TGTGCCAGCAGCTTGCTGCGGGGGGCCAACACTGAAGCTTTCTTT. Translation gives CASSLLRGANTEAFF.

This clone was detected only once. The chain combines TRBV18 with TRBJ2-3, with TRBD2 as a possible D gene (6 bases). V was clipped by 3 bases and J by 3 bases, with 10 bases between them. The CDR3 loop spans 14 amino acids. Germline loops: CDR1 KGHSH, CDR2 LQKENI. The CDR3, as DNA: TGTGCCAGCTCACCGGAGCTAGCGACAGATACGCAGTATTTT. This gives the protein CASSPELATDTQYF.

V is TRBV28 and J is TRBJ1-3; D is undetermined. Germline V gene data show CDR1 as MDHEN and CDR2 as SYDVKM. CDR3 length: 16 residues. The V end was cut by 5 bases, the J end by 4 bases, with 18 bases between. The CDR3 bases are TGTGCCAGCAGTCCCCCGGGCCGAAGGGAGGGAAACACCATATATTTT. Translated: CASSPPGRREGNTIYF. The variable domain in full, completed from reference TRBV28 and TRBJ1-3, reads DVKVTQSSRYLVKRTGEKVFLECVQDMDHENMFWYRQDPGLGLRLIYFSYDVKMKEKGDIPEGYSVSREKKERFSLILESASTNQTSMYLCASSPPGRREGNTIYFGEGSWLTVV.

This clone has only a few counts. The rearrangement uses TRBV9 and TRBJ2-1, with D perhaps matching TRBD1 (5 bases). V lost 0 bases and J lost 6, with 16 bases in between. CDR3 length: 16 residues. CDR1 and CDR2 from the germline V gene are SGDLS and YYNGEE. Here the CDR3 reads CASSVAGQAGPNEQFF. Here the CDR3 DNA reads TGTGCCAGCAGCGTAGCAGGACAAGCAGGTCCCAATGAGCAGTTCTTC. The variable domain in full, with the rest retrieved from reference TRBV9 and TRBJ2-1, is DSGVTQTPKHLITATGQRVTLRCSPRSGDLSVYWYQQSLDQGLQFLIQYYNGEERAKGNILERFSAQQFPDLHSELNLSSLELGDSALYFCASSVAGQAGPNEQFFGPGTRLTVL.

V is TRBV6-6 and J is TRBJ2-3; D is uncertain. There are 16 residues in the CDR3. Deletions cut 6 bases from V and 0 bases from J, with 16 bases between. Germline lookup yields CDR1 MNHNY and CDR2 SVGAGI (reference sequence). The CDR3 spells CASSNRLASSTDTQYF. CDR3 bases: TGTGCCAGCAGCAATAGACTTGCCTCTAGCACAGATACGCAGTATTTT.

The rearrangement uses TRBV5-4 and TRBJ2-6; D remains ambiguous. The CDR3 length is 15 residues. V was trimmed by 5 bases and J by 1 base, leaving 10 bases between them. The germline gives CDR1 SGHNT, CDR2 YYREEE (reference sequence). In DNA, the CDR3 is TGTGCCAGCAGTCCTCCACATTCTGGGGCCAACGTCCTGACTTTC. This codes for CASSPPHSGANVLTF.

J is TRBJ1-5 and V is TRBV29-1, with D uncertain. The CDR3 totals 13 residues. Germline CDR1 reads SQVTM; CDR2 reads ANQGSEA. Trimming shortened V by 4 bases and J by 3 bases, and 10 bases separated the two germline ends. The CDR3 region is CSVVLQPNQPQHF. The CDR3 bases are TGCAGCGTTGTTTTACAGCCCAATCAGCCCCAGCATTTT. The full variable domain, its missing parts supplied by reference TRBV29-1 and TRBJ1-5, is SAVISQKPSRDICQRGTSLTIQCQVDSQVTMMFWYRQQPGQSLTLIATANQGSEATYESGFVIDKFPISRPNLTFSTLTVSNMSPEDSSIYLCSVVLQPNQPQHFGDGTRLSIL.

The V and J genes are TRBV7-2 and TRBJ2-2; TRBD2 aligns across 7 bases. The V gene's germline CDR1 is SGHTA and CDR2 FQGNSA. This CDR3 is built from 16 residues. Trimming removed 7 bases from V and 1 base from J; junction bases left unmatched: 9. The CDR3 DNA is TGTGCCAGCACACGTCGCGGGGGAATGAACACCGGGGAGCTGTTTTTT. Amino acids: CASTRRGGMNTGELFF.

This chain joins TRBV15 and TRBJ2-1; 8 bases match TRBD1. From germline, CDR1 is LNHNV and CDR2 YYDKDF (reference sequence). The CDR3 totals 15 residues. The junction had 7 bases not matched to a gene; V was cut back by 0 bases and J by 9 bases. CDR3: CATSRDPTGASEQFF. CDR3 nucleotide sequence: TGTGCCACCAGCAGAGATCCGACAGGGGCTAGTGAGCAGTTCTTC.

The chain employs TRBV6-5 and TRBJ2-7, with 7 bases identical to TRBD2. The CDR3 consists of 15 residues. The germline CDR1 and CDR2 sequences are MNHEY and SVGAGI. V lost 0 bases and J lost 4; bases outside the gene matches: 6. DNA for the CDR3: TGTGCCAGCAGTTACTCAAGACTAGCTATGTACGAGCAGTACTTC. Translating gives CASSYSRLAMYEQYF.

This clone was seen a single time. The germline gene is not matched at one end of the junction; a read error may be the cause. The chain links TRBV25-1 to TRBJ1-1; no reliable D call. This CDR3 is 13 amino acids long. Germline CDR1 MGHDK, CDR2 SYGVNS. The CDR3 reads CASSDITNLLQFF. The CDR3 DNA sequence: TGTGCCAGCAGCGACATAACAAATCTGCTCCAATTTTTT. The full variable domain, completed using reference TRBV25-1 and TRBJ1-1, is EADIYQTPRYLVIGTGKKITLECSQTMGHDKMYWYQQDPGMELHLIHYSYGVNSTEKGDLSSESTVSRIRTEHFPLTLESARPSHTSQYLCASSDITNLLQFFGQGTRLTVV.

The count of this clone is one. The V gene is TRBV29-1, the J gene TRBJ1-4, with D possibly matching TRBD1 (5 bases). The CDR3 has 10 residues. The V end lost 7 bases, the J end lost 6 bases, and 6 bases lay between the germline ends. CDR1 is SQVTM, CDR2 ANQGSEA, per germline. CDR3 loop: CSGGDEKLFF. CDR3 bases: TGCAGCGGGGGGGATGAAAAACTGTTTTTT. Together with reference TRBV29-1 and TRBJ1-4, the CDR3 gives the full variable domain: SAVISQKPSRDICQRGTSLTIQCQVDSQVTMMFWYRQQPGQSLTLIATANQGSEATYESGFVIDKFPISRPNLTFSTLTVSNMSPEDSSIYLCSGGDEKLFFGSGTQLSVL.

This chain uses TRBV9 with TRBJ1-3; the match to TRBD1 covers 9 bases. CDR1 is SGDLS and CDR2 is YYNGEE in the germline V gene. V gave up 3 bases and J gave up 8 bases; unmatched junction bases: 6. The CDR3 extends over 14 amino acids. The CDR3 here is CASSDRDRVDTIYF. The CDR3 DNA is TGTGCCAGCAGCGACCGGGACAGGGTCGACACCATATATTTT.

The chain recombines TRBV30 with TRBJ1-1, with D uncertain. CDR3 length: 12 residues. Trimming left V 0 bases short and J 10 bases short, with 12 bases between. CDR1 is GTSNPN, CDR2 SVGIG, per germline (reference sequence). CDR3 DNA: TGTGCCTGGAGTGTAACCGGGTCCGGAGCTTTCTTT. Protein: CAWSVTGSGAFF.

The chain couples TRBV27 to TRBJ2-7; TRBD1 might be the D (6 bases). With 2 bases removed from V and 1 base from J, the gap between germline ends came to 15 bases. The CDR3 has 16 residues. In germline, CDR1 is MNHEY, CDR2 SMNVEV (reference sequence). The CDR3 DNA sequence: TGTGCCAGCAGTTTACGTTGGACAGATAGTTCCTACGAGCAGTACTTC. Protein sequence: CASSLRWTDSSYEQYF.